A selection of T cell receptor beta chains follows, all from one sample in a study of shared clonotypes between healthy human individuals. Profiled with immunoSEQ multiplex PCR; TCRdb holds only in-frame clones, not every one. This sample yields about 2.3 million clones, of which 85% to 95% are seen a single time; 0.3% to 0.45% belongs to the top ten. Sequenced: naive CD4+ T cells from PBMCs. These receptors were collected from a man aged 18 to 29 in good health. Some clones in this sample may be carry-over from other donors' samples. Both conserved end residues are part of each CDR3. D genes are given only for firm matches.

>TRBV5-1|TRBJ1-1|-
TGCGCCAGCAGGGAGAGAGGAGGTGACACTGAAGCTTTCTTT
CASRERGGDTEAFF
>TRBV4-3|TRBJ2-7|-
TGCGCCAGCAGCCAAGATGGAGGGGGAGACGAGCAGTACTTC
CASSQDGGGDEQYF
>TRBV7-6|TRBJ2-7|-
TGTGCCAGCAGCTTAAATAGCGGAGCTTACGAGCAGTACTTC
CASSLNSGAYEQYF
>TRBV28|TRBJ1-1|-
TGTGCCAGCAGTTTAAAGGGTAGGGTCACTGAAGCTTTCTTT
CASSLKGRVTEAFF
>TRBV7-6|TRBJ2-1|TRBD2
TGTGCCAGCAGCTCCCCACGGGGCGGGAGAGGGTCGAAGGAGCAGTTCTTC
CASSSPRGGRGSKEQFF
>TRBV6-1|TRBJ1-2|-
TGTGCCAGCAGTGAACTTTTAGGCTACACCTTC
CASSELLGYTF
>TRBV7-3|TRBJ2-7|-
TGTGCCAGCAGCTTAGCTGGGTCCGAGCAGTACTTC
CASSLAGSEQYF
>TRBV9|TRBJ2-4|TRBD2
TGTGCCAGCAGCGGGAGCGGGGTAGCCAAAAACATTCAGTACTTC
CASSGSGVAKNIQYF
>TRBV11-2|TRBJ2-1|-
TGTGCCGGCAGCTTACCCTCGCACAATGAGCAGTTCTTC
CAGSLPSHNEQFF
>TRBV18|TRBJ2-1|-
TGTGCCAGCTCACCCCGTGGCGGGGTGCGGCCGTTCTTC
CASSPRGGVRPFF
>TRBV11-3|TRBJ2-1|TRBD2
TGTGCCAGCAGCTTAGGGGGTCTAGCGGGAAATAACAATGAGCAGTTCTTC
CASSLGGLAGNNNEQFF
>TRBV6-5|TRBJ1-2|-
TGTGCCAGCAGTTACTCGCCGGCGTGGAGCTACACCTTC
CASSYSPAWSYTF
>TRBV12-5|TRBJ1-1|-
TGTGCTAGTGCCCCTATGGCGGGGCTTCTTCCCACTGAAGCTTTCTTT
CASAPMAGLLPTEAFF
>TRBV2|TRBJ1-2|TRBD1
TGTGCCAGCAGTGCCCACACGACAGGGAGAGGCTACACCTTC
CASSAHTTGRGYTF